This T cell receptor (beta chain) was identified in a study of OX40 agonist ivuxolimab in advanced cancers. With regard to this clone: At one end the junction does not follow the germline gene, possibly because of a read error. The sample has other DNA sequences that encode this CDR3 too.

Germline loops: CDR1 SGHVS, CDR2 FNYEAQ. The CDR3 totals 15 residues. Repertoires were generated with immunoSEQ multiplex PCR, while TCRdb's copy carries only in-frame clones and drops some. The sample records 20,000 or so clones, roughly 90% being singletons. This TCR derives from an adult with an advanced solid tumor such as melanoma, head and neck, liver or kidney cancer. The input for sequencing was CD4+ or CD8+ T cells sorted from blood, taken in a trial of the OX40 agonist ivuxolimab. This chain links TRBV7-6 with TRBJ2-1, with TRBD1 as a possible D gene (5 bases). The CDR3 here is CASSSRGPPYNEQFF. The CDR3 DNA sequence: TGTGCCAGCAGCTCAAGGGGCCCGCCCTACAATGAACAGTTCTTC.